What follows are 9 T cell receptor beta chains derived from one specimen sequenced in a study of blood T cell repertoires in COVID-19. TCRdb's table, derived via immunoSEQ multiplex PCR, lists solely in-frame clones and lacks some. Of around 55,000 clones in the sample, over 75% were seen once. The sequenced sample consisted of peripheral blood. The receptors were gathered from a man aged 35 to 55 with acute or convalescent COVID-19.

This clone has a handful of counts. The chain recombines TRBV5-4 with TRBJ2-7; 10 positions match TRBD1. This CDR3 region has 14 residues. Per the germline V gene, CDR1 is SGHNT and CDR2 is YYREEE (reference sequence). The V segment lost 4 bases and the J segment 5 bases; nucleotides outside the gene matches: 6. The CDR3 DNA reads as TGTGCCAGCAGCCAGCCGGACAGGGGGAACGAGCAGTACTTC. This sequence encodes CASSQPDRGNEQYF. The full variable domain, completed using reference TRBV5-4 and TRBJ2-7, is ETGVTQSPTHLIKTRGQQVTLRCSSQSGHNTVSWYQQALGQGPQFIFQYYREEENGRGNFPPRFSGLQFPNYSSELNVNALELDDSALYLCASSQPDRGNEQYFGPGTRLTVT.

This clone has a single count. This chain links TRBV10-3 with TRBJ1-4; TRBD1 matches at 10 bases. Germline loops: CDR1 ENHRY, CDR2 SYGVKD. Trimming at V came to 5 bases and at J to 3 bases, leaving 9 bases not matched to a gene. The length of the CDR3 is 17 residues. The CDR3 loop is CAISNPGQGPANEKLFF. In DNA, the CDR3 is TGTGCCATCAGTAATCCGGGACAGGGGCCGGCTAATGAAAAACTGTTTTTT.

The chain links TRBV7-8 to TRBJ1-5, with 8 bases lining up with TRBD1. CDR1 and CDR2 (germline): SGHVS, FQNEAQ. The V gene end was trimmed by 3 bases and the J gene end by 5 bases; junction bases not matched to a gene: 3. This CDR3 contains 14 residues. For the CDR3, the DNA is TGTGCCAGCAGCTTCAACAGGGGGGATCAGCCCCAGCATTTT. Translating it yields CASSFNRGDQPQHF.

The chain joins TRBV10-1 to TRBJ2-1, with TRBD2 matching over 7 bases. CDR1 and CDR2 (germline): WNHNN, SYGVQD (reference sequence). This CDR3 comprises 14 residues. J gave up 4 bases and V 6 bases, and 6 bases lay outside the gene matches. The CDR3 DNA is TGCGCCAGCAGCTCGGGAGGATCATACAATGAGCAGTTCTTC. Its protein is CASSSGGSYNEQFF.

The V call is TRBV30, the J call TRBJ1-6; the D gene is possibly TRBD1 (5 bases). The V end lost 6 bases, the J end lost 5 bases, and 11 bases lay between the germline ends. The CDR3 is 13 residues long. The germline V gene encodes CDR1 GTSNPN and CDR2 SVGIG (reference sequence). CDR3 region: CACPGHNNSPLHF. CDR3 DNA: TGTGCCTGTCCCGGACATAATAATTCACCCCTCCACTTT. The full variable domain, its missing parts supplied by reference TRBV30 and TRBJ1-6, is SQTIHQWPATLVQPVGSPLSLECTVEGTSNPNLYWYRQAAGRGLQLLFYSVGIGQISSEVPQNLSASRPQDRQFILSSKKLLLSDSGFYLCACPGHNNSPLHFGNGTRLTVT.

The V gene is TRBV25-1, the J gene TRBJ1-1, with D perhaps TRBD1 (6 bases). The CDR3 contains 13 residues. Trimming took 4 bases from V and 8 from J, leaving 14 bases between them. Germline CDR1 reads MGHDK; CDR2 reads SYGVNS. CDR3 DNA: TGTGCCAGCAGTGGCACCGGGACATCCGAAGCTTTCTTT. Amino acid sequence: CASSGTGTSEAFF.

The J gene is TRBJ2-3, the V gene TRBV7-3; 7 nucleotides agree with TRBD2. V dropped 1 base and J dropped 0; count of bases not matched to a gene: 4. CDR3 length: 16 amino acids. Germline values: CDR1 SGHTA, CDR2 FQGTGA. CDR3: CASSLNLAESTDTQYF. In DNA form, the CDR3 reads TGTGCCAGCAGCTTAAACCTAGCGGAGAGCACAGATACGCAGTATTTT.

The chain carries TRBV2 and TRBJ2-6; D is undetermined. The CDR3 is 15 residues long. Per germline, CDR1 SNHLY and CDR2 FYNNEI. V was shortened by 6 bases and J by 0 bases, with 9 bases between the two germline ends. The CDR3, as DNA: TGTGCCAGCAGAGCCGGGTCCTCTGGGGCCAACGTCCTGACTTTC. It translates to CASRAGSSGANVLTF.

The chain combines TRBV7-2 with TRBJ2-7; 7 bases agree with TRBD2. This CDR3 is built from 15 residues. Germline CDR1 and CDR2: SGHTA and FQGNSA. J lost 5 bases, V lost 5 bases, and 12 bases had no gene match. CDR3 residues: CASSPGGGSVNEQYF. The CDR3 region has the DNA TGTGCCAGCAGCCCGGGTGGCGGGAGTGTAAACGAGCAGTACTTC.